The 27 T cell receptor beta chains below come from one sample, sequenced in a study of T-cell reconstitution after alpha-beta-depleted transplantation in children. For TCRbeta, the library was prepared with unique molecular identifiers. TCRdb re-called the PCR reads through MiXCR, storing one row per CDR3 protein. This table has 450,000 to 700,000 distinct CDR3 sequences, roughly 27% appearing once. Sequenced material: PBMCs, taken before TCRalphabeta/CD19-depleted stem cell transplant. Every receptor here comes from a boy less than two years old with Wiskott-Aldrich syndrome, due to receive a stem cell transplant.

This clonotype was recorded a few times. V usage is TRBV6-1 and J usage is TRBJ1-1; D remains ambiguous. The CDR3 runs 13 residues. Germline V gives CDR1 MNHNS, CDR2 SASEGT. V lost 6 bases and J lost 5, with 13 bases in between. In nucleotides, the CDR3 is TGTGCCAGCAGCGTCGGGCTGGGAACTGAAGCTTTCTTT. Translation gives CASSVGLGTEAFF.

This clonotype was counted a few times. This rearrangement joins TRBV4-2 to TRBJ2-5, with 9 bases aligning to TRBD2. Germline V gene data show CDR1 as LGHNA and CDR2 as YNFKEQ. There are 17 residues in the CDR3. The V gene end was trimmed by 1 base and the J gene end by 1 base; junction bases not matched to a gene: 7. Here the CDR3 reads CASSQGGLAGTQETQYF. The CDR3 DNA reads TGTGCCAGCAGCCAAGGTGGTCTAGCGGGAACCCAAGAGACCCAGTACTTC.

This chain links TRBV14 with TRBJ1-2; unclear D gene. Per the germline V gene, CDR1 is SGHDN and CDR2 is FVKESK. The V and J ends lost 1 base and 4 bases respectively, with 19 bases between them. The CDR3 runs 17 residues. Here the CDR3 reads CASSQAGAALVGYGYTF. The CDR3 nucleotides read TGTGCCAGCAGCCAAGCGGGAGCAGCCCTCGTCGGCTATGGCTACACCTTC.

This clonotype came up a few times. The rearrangement uses TRBV21-1 and TRBJ2-7; the tabulated D call, TRBD2, remains unverified against the DNA. TRBV21-1 is termed a pseudogene. This CDR3 has 18 residues. CDR3 DNA sequence: TGTGCCAGCAGCAAGACCTTAGCGGGAGTCCTTTGTACCTACGAGCAGTACTTC. This gives the protein CASSKTLAGVLCTYEQYF.

The V gene is TRBV7-2, the J gene TRBJ2-3; D unresolved. Germline CDR1 and CDR2: SGHTA and FQGNSA. The ends were cut back, 4 bases at V and 3 bases at J, with 14 bases in the middle. This CDR3 has 15 amino acids. CDR3 sequence: CASSSRASRTDTQYF. The CDR3 bases are TGTGCCAGCAGCTCCCGGGCCTCCCGAACAGATACGCAGTATTTT. Complete variable domain (other parts from reference TRBV7-2 and TRBJ2-3): GAGVSQSPSNKVTEKGKDVELRCDPISGHTALYWYRQSLGQGLEFLIYFQGNSAPDKSGLPSDRFSAERTGGSVSTLTIQRTQQEDSAVYLCASSSRASRTDTQYFGPGTRLTVL.

This chain uses TRBV7-3 with TRBJ1-2; D is perhaps TRBD1 (5 bases). The CDR3 has 17 amino acids. V was pared by 1 base and J by 2 bases, with 17 bases between. CDR1 is SGHTA, CDR2 FQGTGA, per germline. CDR3 in DNA: TGTGCCAGCAGCTTAATGGGGGGGACCTTACTGAACTATGGCTACACCTTC. Encoded protein: CASSLMGGTLLNYGYTF.

In this sample, this clonotype turned up a few times. The chain combines TRBV6-1 with TRBJ2-3, with 9 bases fitting TRBD2. Trimming at V came to 6 bases and at J to 2 bases, leaving 9 bases not matched to a gene. The CDR3 has 16 residues. CDR1 MNHNS and CDR2 SASEGT come from the germline V gene. In nucleotides, the CDR3 is TGTGCCAGCAGACCAGCGGGAGGAGGTTTCACAGATACGCAGTATTTT. This sequence encodes CASRPAGGGFTDTQYF.

There are a few counts of this clonotype. A much larger clone is a single base away; this may be a read error. This sequence joins TRBV5-1 and TRBJ1-2; D is ambiguous. CDR3 size: 13 residues. V dropped 0 bases and J dropped 3 bases, with 6 bases sitting between them. Germline V CDR1 and CDR2: SGHRS, YFSETQ. CDR3 nucleotides: TGCGCCAGCAGCTTGGAAAGGGACTATGGCTACACCTTC. Its protein is CASSLERDYGYTF.

The J gene is TRBJ2-7, the V gene TRBV5-1; the match to TRBD1 covers 9 bases. CDR3 length equals 13 residues. J was trimmed by 3 bases and V by 5 bases; bases with no gene match: 3. Germline loops: CDR1 SGHRS, CDR2 YFSETQ. The chain's CDR3 is CASRWDRVYEQYF. For the CDR3, the DNA is TGCGCCAGCAGGTGGGACAGGGTCTACGAGCAGTACTTC.

This clonotype came up a few times. The chain recombines TRBV6-1 with TRBJ1-3; tentative D call: TRBD1 (5 bases). V lost 8 bases and J lost 0, with 20 bases in between. The germline V gene encodes CDR1 MNHNS and CDR2 SASEGT. This CDR3 has 17 amino acids. The chain's CDR3 is CASGSPTGPLSGNTIYF. The CDR3 DNA is TGTGCCAGCGGCTCACCTACAGGACCCCTCTCTGGAAACACCATATATTTT.

The chain is built from TRBV7-2 and TRBJ2-4, with 9 positions matching TRBD2. The CDR3 sequence is 16 residues long. V lost 1 base and J lost 1; bases outside the gene matches: 2. Germline V gene sequence: CDR1 SGHTA, CDR2 FQGNSA. This CDR3 reads CASSLGGGAAKNIQYF. The CDR3 nucleotides read TGTGCCAGCAGCTTAGGCGGGGGGGCGGCCAAAAACATTCAGTACTTC.

This clonotype has just a few counts. This chain joins TRBV29-1 and TRBJ1-1; tentatively, D is TRBD1 (5 bases). Trimming removed 5 bases at V and 3 bases at J, with 13 bases between. CDR1 and CDR2 (germline): SQVTM, ANQGSEA. This CDR3 has 13 amino acids. The CDR3 nucleotides are TGCAGCGTTTCCGAGGCAGGGCACACTGAAGCTTTCTTT. This sequence encodes CSVSEAGHTEAFF.

This clonotype was seen a single time. V is TRBV20-1 and J is TRBJ2-7, with 9 bases that match TRBD2. The CDR3 is 15 amino acids. Germline V CDR1 and CDR2: DFQATT, SNEGSKA (reference sequence). The V and J ends lost 5 bases and 5 bases, in that order; junction bases with no gene match: 13. The DNA for the CDR3 is TGCAGTGCTGGACCCGGGGGCGGGAGGGTCCACGAGCAGTACTTC. This encodes CSAGPGGGRVHEQYF.

V gene TRBV5-1 combines with J gene TRBJ2-7; a weak D match, TRBD2 (5 bases). The V and J ends lost 1 base and 3 bases respectively, with 11 bases between them. The germline gives CDR1 SGHRS, CDR2 YFSETQ. This CDR3 is 14 amino acids long. The CDR3, as DNA: TGCGCCAGCAGCTTGACCCCAGCGGACTACGAGCAGTACTTC. It specifies CASSLTPADYEQYF.

The genes are TRBV7-2 and TRBJ1-2, with D possibly matching TRBD1 (5 bases). The CDR3 contains 13 residues. The V gene lost 0 bases and the J gene lost 8 bases, with 10 bases spanning the gap. Per the germline V gene, CDR1 is SGHTA and CDR2 is FQGNSA. CDR3 nucleotides: TGTGCCAGCAGCTTAGCCCAGGGAGGGGGCTACACCTTC. Amino acids: CASSLAQGGGYTF.

Only a few counts were recorded for this clonotype. The chain has TRBV10-3 and TRBJ1-2; unclear D gene. CDR3 length: 12 residues. The V gene's germline CDR1 is ENHRY and CDR2 SYGVKD. Trimming removed 10 bases from V and 4 bases from J, with 13 bases in between. This chain's CDR3 is CATRGLGYGYTF. Written as DNA, the CDR3 is TGTGCCACCCGGGGATTGGGCTATGGCTACACCTTC.

The rearrangement uses TRBV5-1 and TRBJ2-5; D not certain. Trimming left V 3 bases short and J 1 base short, with 7 bases between. The CDR3 has 13 residues. Germline V gives CDR1 SGHRS, CDR2 YFSETQ. In DNA form, the CDR3 reads TGCGCCAGCAGCTGGGCATCCCAAGAGACCCAGTACTTC. It encodes CASSWASQETQYF.

This chain connects TRBV20-1 to TRBJ2-1; 9 bases are a match to TRBD2. Trimming removed 0 bases from V and 8 bases from J; junction bases left unmatched: 8. This CDR3 spans 15 amino acids. In germline, CDR1 is DFQATT, CDR2 SNEGSKA (reference sequence). The CDR3 protein is CSARDRVAGAHEQFF. CDR3 DNA sequence: TGCAGTGCTAGAGATAGGGTAGCGGGAGCCCATGAGCAGTTCTTC.

J is TRBJ2-1 and V is TRBV6-2 or TRBV6-3; D remains unclear. This CDR3 has 14 residues. The germline gives CDR1 MNHEY, CDR2 SVGEGT. Deletions cut 0 bases from V and 6 bases from J, with 9 bases between. The CDR3 nucleotides read TGTGCCAGCAGTTACTCCCGATTGGGCAATGAGCAGTTCTTC. Protein sequence: CASSYSRLGNEQFF.

V usage is TRBV5-1 and J usage is TRBJ2-1; the D gene is possibly TRBD1 (5 bases). The CDR3 length is 14 residues. Trimming pared 4 bases from V and 9 bases from J, leaving 17 bases between. Germline CDR1 reads SGHRS; CDR2 reads YFSETQ. The CDR3 reads CASSTSQGDSEQFF. The CDR3 DNA reads TGCGCCAGCAGCACCAGTCAAGGAGACAGTGAGCAGTTCTTC.

The chain links TRBV5-1 to TRBJ2-3, with TRBD2 as a possible D gene (5 bases). Germline CDR1 reads SGHRS; CDR2 reads YFSETQ. The CDR3 spans 18 residues. The V end was cut by 4 bases, the J end by 0 bases, with 21 bases between. The DNA of the CDR3 is TGCGCCAGCAGCGCTGGCGGATATAGTGGGAGTAGCACAGATACGCAGTATTTT. Protein product: CASSAGGYSGSSTDTQYF.

The chain couples TRBV3-1 to TRBJ1-5, with unresolved D. In germline, CDR1 is LGHDT, CDR2 YNNKEL (reference sequence). The CDR3 covers 15 residues. Trimming took off 0 bases at V and 0 bases at J, with 6 bases between the two ends. The CDR3, as DNA: TGTGCCAGCAGCCAAGATTACGCTAGCAATCAGCCCCAGCATTTT. Its protein product is CASSQDYASNQPQHF.

This clonotype has only a few counts. The chain links TRBV12-3 or TRBV12-4 to TRBJ1-6; no definite D call. Trimming removed 3 bases from V and 6 bases from J, with 9 bases in between. This CDR3 is 14 amino acids long. DNA of the CDR3: TGTGCCAGCAGTTTCGACAAAACTAATTCACCCCTCCACTTT. It yields the protein CASSFDKTNSPLHF.

A remark on this clonotype: One end of the junction varies from germline; a read error may be responsible. V is TRBV9 and J is TRBJ1-3; D call uncertain. Germline assignment: CDR1 SGDLS and CDR2 YYNGEE. This CDR3 is 15 amino acids long. CDR3 coding DNA: TGTGCCACCAGCGTAGAATCTGGGTCTGGAAACACCATATATTTT. Amino acid sequence: CATSVESGSGNTIYF.

This clonotype was seen once. The chain carries TRBV12-3 or TRBV12-4 and TRBJ2-7; D is perhaps TRBD1 (5 bases). Trimming cost V 6 bases and J 4 bases, with 10 bases left between them. The CDR3 consists of 12 residues. Here the CDR3 reads CASRLTEYEQYF. The CDR3 nucleotides are TGTGCCAGCAGGCTGACAGAATACGAGCAGTACTTC.

CDR3 residues: CASSRVDRAGYTF. CDR3 coding DNA: TGTGCCAGCAGCCGGGTGGACAGGGCCGGCTACACCTTC. This sequence joins TRBV6-1 and TRBJ1-2; TRBD1 matches 8 bases. Germline V gene lookup returns CDR1 MNHNS and CDR2 SASEGT. The CDR3 spans 13 residues. Losses at the gene ends were 6 bases for V and 8 bases for J; bases not matched to a gene: 8.

The chain joins TRBV20-1 to TRBJ2-1, with 9 bases aligning to TRBD2. The junction had 8 bases not matched to a gene; V was cut back by 5 bases and J by 6 bases. Germline-derived CDR1 and CDR2 are DFQATT and SNEGSKA (reference sequence). The CDR3 totals 14 residues. DNA for the CDR3: TGCAGTGCTCATCTAGCGGGATCGAGCAATGAGCAGTTCTTC. This codes for CSAHLAGSSNEQFF.